The 28 T cell receptor beta chains given below trace back to one sample, sequenced in a study of cytomegalovirus exposure and HLA in healthy donors. Sequencing was performed with immunoSEQ multiplex PCR; in TCRdb, only in-frame clones are kept and a portion is missing. Of 80,000 or so clones listed, 95% are singletons. The sample taken for sequencing was PBMCs. The source of these receptors is a young woman in good health and CMV-seronegative.

The chain has TRBV6-4 and TRBJ2-7; 8 bases are a match to TRBD1. With V trimmed by 5 bases and J by 6 bases, 15 bases remained unmatched. CDR3 length: 16 amino acids. Germline CDR1 is MRHNA and CDR2 is SNTAGT. The CDR3 nucleotides are TGTGCCAGCAGTCCCCAACAGGGGGACAAAGGCTCCGAGCAGTACTTC. Translated: CASSPQQGDKGSEQYF.

V is TRBV5-1 and J is TRBJ1-1; D gene uncertain. The CDR3 consists of 15 residues. CDR1 is SGHRS and CDR2 is YFSETQ in the germline V gene. V lost 0 bases and J 0 bases, leaving 9 bases between the germline ends. CDR3 nucleotide sequence: TGCGCCAGCAGCTTGGAAAGGGAGTTGAACACTGAAGCTTTCTTT. Encoded protein: CASSLERELNTEAFF.

This clone was counted once. As DNA, the CDR3 is TGTGCCAGTAGTACCTCAGGGAACTACGAGCAGTACTTC. Protein: CASSTSGNYEQYF. The chain uses TRBV19 and TRBJ2-7, with D possibly TRBD1 on 5 matching bases. Germline V CDR1 and CDR2: LNHDA, SQIVND (reference sequence). The CDR3 sequence is 13 residues long. V was clipped by 4 bases and J by 3 bases, with 10 bases between them.

This clone was seen a few times. The V call is TRBV7-9, the J call TRBJ2-7; 7 nucleotides agree with TRBD2. This CDR3 has 16 amino acids. CDR1 is SEHNR and CDR2 is FQNEAQ in the germline V gene (reference sequence). Unmatched junction bases numbered 6, after V lost 1 base and J lost 0 bases. The CDR3 sequence is CASSLGLGGFSYEQYF. DNA for the CDR3: TGTGCCAGCAGCTTAGGCCTCGGGGGGTTCTCCTACGAGCAGTACTTC.

This sequence joins TRBV19 and TRBJ2-7; TRBD1 aligns across 9 bases. The CDR3 runs to 14 residues. V lost 6 bases to trimming and J lost 5 bases; unmatched junction nucleotides: 8. CDR1 and CDR2 (germline): LNHDA, SQIVND (reference sequence). The CDR3 protein is CASSPQGAGDEQYF. In nucleotides, the CDR3 is TGTGCCAGTAGCCCACAGGGGGCGGGCGACGAGCAGTACTTC.

The rearrangement uses TRBV9 and TRBJ1-3, with a tentative D call TRBD1 (5 bases). Deletions cut 4 bases from V and 4 bases from J, with 18 bases between. CDR1 is SGDLS and CDR2 is YYNGEE in the germline V gene. This CDR3 is 16 amino acids long. In nucleotides, the CDR3 is TGTGCCAGCAGCCCCCGGGGGAGGGGAGGCGGAAACACCATATATTTT. This gives the protein CASSPRGRGGGNTIYF.

The chain employs TRBV7-2 and TRBJ2-3; possible D gene TRBD1, 5 bases. This CDR3 spans 12 amino acids. Trimming removed 5 bases at V and 6 bases at J, with 9 bases between. Looked up from germline, CDR1 is SGHTA and CDR2 is FQGNSA. CDR3 DNA sequence: TGTGCCAGCAGCCAAACAGGTGATACGCAGTATTTT. This translates into CASSQTGDTQYF.

This chain joins TRBV5-1 and TRBJ2-5; 9 bases are a match to TRBD2. V gave up 0 bases and J gave up 5 bases; unmatched junction bases: 5. The germline V gene encodes CDR1 SGHRS and CDR2 YFSETQ. The CDR3 length is 15 residues. The CDR3 spells CASSLVAGGMETQYF. CDR3 bases: TGCGCCAGCAGCTTGGTTGCGGGGGGGATGGAGACCCAGTACTTC.

V and J are TRBV19 and TRBJ1-5; D might be TRBD1 (5 bases). V was pared by 5 bases and J by 9 bases, with 14 bases between. The CDR3 spans 13 residues. From germline, CDR1 is LNHDA and CDR2 SQIVND (reference sequence). The CDR3: CASSQKSGGPQHF. DNA for the CDR3: TGTGCCAGTAGTCAAAAGTCCGGGGGGCCCCAGCATTTT.

In the case of this clone: Other DNA sequences in the sample encode the same CDR3. The chain has TRBV30 and TRBJ2-1; TRBD2 aligns across 9 bases. Unmatched junction bases numbered 1, after V lost 0 bases and J lost 4 bases. CDR3 size: 14 residues. The germline CDR1 and CDR2 sequences are GTSNPN and SVGIG (reference sequence). The CDR3 DNA follows: TGTGCCTGGAGTGTGCTAGCGGGGTACAATGAGCAGTTCTTC. Translating gives CAWSVLAGYNEQFF. Filled out from reference TRBV30 and TRBJ2-1, the complete variable domain reads SQTIHQWPATLVQPVGSPLSLECTVEGTSNPNLYWYRQAAGRGLQLLFYSVGIGQISSEVPQNLSASRPQDRQFILSSKKLLLSDSGFYLCAWSVLAGYNEQFFGPGTRLTVL.

The rearrangement joins TRBV27 to TRBJ1-1; D possibly corresponds to TRBD1 (6 bases). CDR1 is MNHEY and CDR2 is SMNVEV in the germline V gene (reference sequence). CDR3 size: 14 residues. Trimming stripped 0 bases from V and 9 bases from J, with 14 bases between. The CDR3 bases are TGTGCCAGCAGTTTATCAGGGGGAACGTTTAAAGCTTTCTTT. Residues: CASSLSGGTFKAFF.

This clone has just one count. The chain has TRBV10-3 and TRBJ2-1, with 7 bases fitting TRBD2. CDR1 is ENHRY and CDR2 is SYGVKD in the germline V gene. This CDR3 has 15 amino acids. Trimming took 5 bases from V and 7 from J; bases not matched to a gene: 11. The CDR3 is CAISPESGSGNEQFF. In DNA form, the CDR3 reads TGTGCCATCAGTCCCGAAAGCGGTAGCGGGAATGAGCAGTTCTTC.

The chain carries TRBV18 and TRBJ2-4; unclear D gene. From germline, CDR1 is KGHSH and CDR2 LQKENI. CDR3 length equals 15 residues. The germline V and J ends were trimmed by 3 bases and 0 bases, with 9 bases remaining between them. In DNA form, the CDR3 reads TGTGCCAGCTCACCGGCAGGTGGAGCCAAAAACATTCAGTACTTC. It translates to CASSPAGGAKNIQYF.

This sequence joins TRBV30 and TRBJ2-1, with D possibly TRBD2 on 5 matching bases. CDR3 length: 13 amino acids. Germline CDR1 GTSNPN, CDR2 SVGIG (reference sequence). V was cut by 0 bases and J by 9 bases, with 12 bases left in between. The CDR3 DNA reads TGTGCCTGGAGTGTACCTAGAGGGAGTGAGCAGTTCTTC. It is translated as CAWSVPRGSEQFF. Supplemented by reference TRBV30 and TRBJ2-1, the full variable domain reads SQTIHQWPATLVQPVGSPLSLECTVEGTSNPNLYWYRQAAGRGLQLLFYSVGIGQISSEVPQNLSASRPQDRQFILSSKKLLLSDSGFYLCAWSVPRGSEQFFGPGTRLTVL.

The chain is built from TRBV6-5 and TRBJ2-5; D may be TRBD1 (5 bases). Germline V gene sequence: CDR1 MNHEY, CDR2 SVGAGI. Between the trimmed V and J ends, which lost 2 bases and 4 bases, there was a span of 14 bases. This CDR3 comprises 15 residues. The CDR3: CASSYRPGAGETQYF. The CDR3 bases are TGTGCCAGCAGTTACAGGCCTGGGGCTGGAGAGACCCAGTACTTC.

The chain is built from TRBV4-3 and TRBJ1-2, with D hard to call. Germline-derived CDR1 and CDR2 are LGHNA and YSLEER. V lost 1 base and J 5 bases, leaving 11 bases between the germline ends. The CDR3 contains 14 residues. The CDR3: CASSQATAPYGYTF. In nucleotides, the CDR3 is TGCGCCAGCAGCCAAGCTACAGCACCTTATGGCTACACCTTC.

This CDR3 is CSANVGGDQPQHF. DNA for the CDR3: TGCAGCGCAAACGTAGGGGGTGATCAGCCCCAGCATTTT. V usage is TRBV29-1 and J usage is TRBJ1-5, with D possibly TRBD1 on 6 matching bases. V lost 7 bases, J lost 5 bases, and 15 bases lay in between. There are 13 residues in the CDR3. CDR1 is SQVTM and CDR2 is ANQGSEA in the germline V gene.

The chain couples TRBV9 to TRBJ2-5, with a tentative D call TRBD2 (5 bases). The V end lost 4 bases, the J end lost 5 bases, and 12 bases lay between the germline ends. The CDR3 contains 13 residues. Germline V gene lookup returns CDR1 SGDLS and CDR2 YYNGEE. The CDR3 loop is CASSPTWRETQYF. The DNA of the CDR3 is TGTGCCAGCAGCCCAACCTGGAGGGAGACCCAGTACTTC.

The V call is TRBV4-1, the J call TRBJ1-2, with 8 bases fitting TRBD1. Germline V gene sequence: CDR1 MGHRA, CDR2 YSYEKL. The trim removed 4 bases at V and 4 bases at J, leaving 14 bases unmatched. The CDR3 runs 17 residues. The CDR3: CASSREVSRDRSYGYTF. CDR3 nucleotides: TGCGCCAGCAGCCGAGAAGTTAGCCGGGACAGGAGCTATGGCTACACCTTC.

The chain carries TRBV7-2 and TRBJ2-2; maybe TRBD2 (6 bases). The CDR3 is 13 residues long. Per germline, CDR1 SGHTA and CDR2 FQGNSA. Trimming took off 10 bases at V and 0 bases at J, with 9 bases between the two ends. This chain's CDR3 is CAKGLPNTGELFF. For the CDR3, the DNA is TGTGCCAAGGGACTCCCGAACACCGGGGAGCTGTTTTTT.

V usage is TRBV18 and J usage is TRBJ2-6; possible D gene TRBD1, 6 bases. Trimming shortened V by 1 base and J by 1 base, and 17 bases separated the two germline ends. CDR1 and CDR2 from the germline V gene are KGHSH and LQKENI. The CDR3 loop spans 19 amino acids. CDR3 protein: CASSPQAGNRVSGANVLTF. In DNA form, the CDR3 reads TGTGCCAGCTCACCACAGGCCGGGAACAGGGTTTCTGGGGCCAACGTCCTGACTTTC.

This chain links TRBV2 with TRBJ2-1; the match to TRBD1 covers 8 bases. J lost 7 bases, V lost 2 bases, and 7 bases had no gene match. Germline loops: CDR1 SNHLY, CDR2 FYNNEI. The CDR3 contains 15 residues. This CDR3 reads CASSELGQAVNEQFF. CDR3 DNA: TGTGCCAGCAGTGAATTGGGACAGGCGGTAAATGAGCAGTTCTTC. The entire variable domain, with the rest obtained from reference TRBV2 and TRBJ2-1, is as follows: EPEVTQTPSHQVTQMGQEVILRCVPISNHLYFYWYRQILGQKVEFLVSFYNNEISEKSEIFDDQFSVERPDGSNFTLKIRSTKLEDSAMYFCASSELGQAVNEQFFGPGTRLTVL.

The V call is TRBV29-1, the J call TRBJ2-2; no clear D. The CDR3 runs 14 residues. Per the germline V gene, CDR1 is SQVTM and CDR2 is ANQGSEA. The V end was cut by 5 bases, the J end by 5 bases, with 15 bases between. The CDR3 is CSVPKLPGTGELFF. The CDR3 bases are TGCAGCGTTCCAAAGCTCCCCGGTACCGGGGAGCTGTTTTTT.

CDR3 DNA sequence: TGTGCCAGCAGTGGAACGACAGCCACAGATACGCAGTATTTT. Translation: CASSGTTATDTQYF. V and J are TRBV6-1 and TRBJ2-3, with D maybe TRBD1 (5 bases). CDR1 and CDR2 (germline): MNHNS, SASEGT. This CDR3 region has 14 residues. Trimming removed 4 bases at V and 2 bases at J, with 10 bases between.

The rearrangement uses TRBV20-1 and TRBJ2-1, with D unclear. The CDR3 has 10 residues. CDR1 is DFQATT, CDR2 SNEGSKA, per germline (reference sequence). The CDR3 loop reads CSPLYNEQFF. The CDR3 DNA is TGCAGCCCCCTATACAATGAGCAGTTCTTC.

The chain has TRBV27 and TRBJ2-7; 7 bases are a match to TRBD2. Germline V gene data show CDR1 as MNHEY and CDR2 as SMNVEV (reference sequence). Trimming removed 5 bases from V and 4 bases from J; junction bases left unmatched: 14. The CDR3 covers 16 residues. As DNA, the CDR3 is TGTGCCAGCAGTCCAACCCCCATTGGCGGGAGTTACGAGCAGTACTTC. Translation: CASSPTPIGGSYEQYF.

The chain links TRBV27 to TRBJ1-3, with 9 bases fitting TRBD1. Germline V gives CDR1 MNHEY, CDR2 SMNVEV (reference sequence). V lost 5 bases, J lost 0 bases, and 5 bases stayed unmatched. This CDR3 spans 16 amino acids. CDR3 protein: CASSPGDRVSGNTIYF. In DNA form, the CDR3 reads TGTGCCAGCAGTCCCGGGGACAGGGTCTCTGGAAACACCATATATTTT.

V and J are TRBV5-6 and TRBJ2-1; D is unclear. The germline V gene encodes CDR1 SGHDT and CDR2 YYEEEE. The CDR3 spans 15 residues. Deletions cut 1 base from V and 0 bases from J, with 8 bases between. CDR3 bases: TGTGCCAGCAGCTTGTCCCCGAGCTCCTACAATGAGCAGTTCTTC. Protein: CASSLSPSSYNEQFF.